A selection of T cell receptor beta chains follows, all from one sample in a study of T-cell memory formation after mild COVID-19. TCRdb passed the 5' RACE reads through MiXCR, listing each CDR3 protein once. The sample has 350,000 to 400,000 distinct CDR3 sequences; approximately 15% are singletons. The sequencing input was PBMCs or a T cell subset sorted from them (not recorded which). Receptors originate from a man in his late teens or twenties who had mild COVID-19 (a few samples of this study predate the infection). Cell type and time point are not known. The conserved cysteine and the conserved F or W are not part of the CDR3 here.

v_gene: TRBV27
CDR3aa: ASSFQRGFGEQF

v_gene: TRBV24-1
CDR3aa: ATSSPGAHNEQF

v_gene: TRBV4-1
CDR3aa: ASSQGGTGSNEQF

v_gene: TRBV5-1
CDR3aa: ASSYPGGDEQF

v_gene: TRBV7-2
CDR3aa: ASSLAWQQTQY

v_gene: TRBV3-1
CDR3aa: ASSRRLAGRYNEQF

v_gene: TRBV2
CDR3aa: ASSEGLERTQY

v_gene: TRBV6-2/TRBV6-3
CDR3aa: ASSYSSGANVLT

v_gene: TRBV12-3/TRBV12-4
CDR3aa: ASSLGQLMNTEAF

v_gene: TRBV15
CDR3aa: ATSREVTGHGYT

v_gene: TRBV4-2
CDR3aa: ASSQEETSGGVRDTQY

v_gene: TRBV20-1
CDR3aa: SAGTQETQY

v_gene: TRBV7-2
CDR3aa: ASSLGRGSGNTIY

v_gene: TRBV7-2
CDR3aa: ASSLRQGTKNIQY

v_gene: TRBV7-2
CDR3aa: ASSLWSGKETQY

v_gene: TRBV12-3/TRBV12-4
CDR3aa: ASNYRGHYYEQY

v_gene: TRBV24-1
CDR3aa: ATSDPLTGGAETQY

v_gene: TRBV11-1
CDR3aa: ASTAAMGNIQY

v_gene: TRBV15
CDR3aa: ATSREGSGQPQH

v_gene: TRBV7-9
CDR3aa: ASSPSRGPGTDTQY

v_gene: TRBV6-5
CDR3aa: ASRDGRAEAF

v_gene: TRBV7-2
CDR3aa: ASVGAETQY

v_gene: TRBV20-1
CDR3aa: SATLAGGSLSYNEQF

v_gene: TRBV14
CDR3aa: ASSRDSNEKLF